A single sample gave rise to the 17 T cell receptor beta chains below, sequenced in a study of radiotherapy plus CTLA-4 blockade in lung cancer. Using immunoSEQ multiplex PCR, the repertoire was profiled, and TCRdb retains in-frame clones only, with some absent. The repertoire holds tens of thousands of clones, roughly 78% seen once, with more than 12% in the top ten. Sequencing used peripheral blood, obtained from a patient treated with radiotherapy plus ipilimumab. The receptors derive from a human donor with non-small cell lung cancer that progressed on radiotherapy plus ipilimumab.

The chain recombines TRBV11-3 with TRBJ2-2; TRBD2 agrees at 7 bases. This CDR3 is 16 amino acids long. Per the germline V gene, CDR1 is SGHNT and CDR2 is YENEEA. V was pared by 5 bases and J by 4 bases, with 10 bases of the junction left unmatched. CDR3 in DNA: TGTGCCAGCAGCCCCCGGACTAGTAGGGGCACCGGGGAGCTGTTTTTT. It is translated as CASSPRTSRGTGELFF.

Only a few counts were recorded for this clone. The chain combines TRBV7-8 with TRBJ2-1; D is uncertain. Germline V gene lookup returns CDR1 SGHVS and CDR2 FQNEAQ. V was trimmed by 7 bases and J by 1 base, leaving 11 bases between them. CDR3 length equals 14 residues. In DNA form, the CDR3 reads TGTGCCAGCACCAAGACTCTTTCCTACAATGAGCAGTTCTTC. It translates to CASTKTLSYNEQFF.

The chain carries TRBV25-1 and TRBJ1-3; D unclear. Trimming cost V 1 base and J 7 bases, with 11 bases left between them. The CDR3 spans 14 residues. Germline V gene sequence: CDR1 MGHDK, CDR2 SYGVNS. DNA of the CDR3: TGTGCCAGCAGTGAATCCCAGCGTGGGAACACCATATATTTT. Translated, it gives CASSESQRGNTIYF.

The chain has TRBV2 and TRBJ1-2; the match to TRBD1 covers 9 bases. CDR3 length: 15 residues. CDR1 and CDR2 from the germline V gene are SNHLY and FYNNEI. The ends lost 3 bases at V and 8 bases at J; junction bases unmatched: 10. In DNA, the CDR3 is TGTGCCAGCAGTGAGAGGGACAGGGTTCTACGGGGCTACACCTTC. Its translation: CASSERDRVLRGYTF.

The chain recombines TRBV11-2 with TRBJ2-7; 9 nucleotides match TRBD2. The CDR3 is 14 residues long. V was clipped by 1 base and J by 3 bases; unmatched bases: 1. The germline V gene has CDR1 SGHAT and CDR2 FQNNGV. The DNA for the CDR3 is TGTGCCAGCAGCTTAGGCGGGGGGGACTACGAGCAGTACTTC. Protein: CASSLGGGDYEQYF.

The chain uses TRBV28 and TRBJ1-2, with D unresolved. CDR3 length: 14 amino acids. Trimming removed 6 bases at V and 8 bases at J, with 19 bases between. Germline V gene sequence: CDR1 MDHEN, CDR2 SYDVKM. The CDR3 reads CASRSFGREGGYTF. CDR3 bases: TGTGCCAGCAGATCCTTCGGGAGGGAAGGGGGCTACACCTTC.

CDR3 DNA sequence: TGTGCCAGCAGCCCTAGCGGGGGGGCCCACGAGCAGTACTTC. The encoded protein is CASSPSGGAHEQYF. The chain combines TRBV7-9 with TRBJ2-7; 12 nucleotides match TRBD2. This CDR3 is 14 amino acids long. Germline V gives CDR1 SEHNR, CDR2 FQNEAQ (reference sequence). Trimming removed 5 bases from V and 5 bases from J; junction bases left unmatched: 4.

CDR3 DNA sequence: TGTGCTAGTGGCGGACAGGTGGGAGATACGCAGTATTTT. This gives the protein CASGGQVGDTQYF. The genes are TRBV12-5 and TRBJ2-3; the match to TRBD1 covers 7 bases. The CDR3 has 13 amino acids. Germline CDR1 is LGHNT and CDR2 is FRNRAP. The ends lost 6 bases at V and 5 bases at J; junction bases unmatched: 5.

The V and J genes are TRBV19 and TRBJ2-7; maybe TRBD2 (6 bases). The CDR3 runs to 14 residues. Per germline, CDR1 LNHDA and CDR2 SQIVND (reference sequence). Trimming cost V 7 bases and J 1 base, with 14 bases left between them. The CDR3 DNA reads TGTGCCAGTAAAAACAGCGGGTTTTCCTACGAGCAGTACTTC. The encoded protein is CASKNSGFSYEQYF.

The CDR3 region is CASSPESKTVNTEAFF. Here the CDR3 DNA reads TGCGCCAGCAGCCCGGAGTCCAAGACAGTGAACACTGAAGCTTTCTTT. The chain carries TRBV4-1 and TRBJ1-1; a weak D match, TRBD1 (5 bases). CDR3 size: 16 residues. V lost 4 bases, J lost 0 bases, and 15 bases lay in between. Germline V CDR1 and CDR2: MGHRA, YSYEKL.

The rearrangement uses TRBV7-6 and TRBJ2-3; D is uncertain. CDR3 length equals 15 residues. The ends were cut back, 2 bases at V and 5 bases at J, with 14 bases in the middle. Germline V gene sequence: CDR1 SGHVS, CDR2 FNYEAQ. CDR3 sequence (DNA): TGTGCCAGCAGCTTAAACGCGGATATAGGAGATACGCAGTATTTT. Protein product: CASSLNADIGDTQYF.

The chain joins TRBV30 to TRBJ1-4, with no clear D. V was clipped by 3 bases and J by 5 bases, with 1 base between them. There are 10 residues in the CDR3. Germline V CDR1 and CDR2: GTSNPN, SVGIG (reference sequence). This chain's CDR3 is CAWSNEKLFF. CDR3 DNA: TGTGCCTGGAGCAATGAAAAACTGTTTTTT.

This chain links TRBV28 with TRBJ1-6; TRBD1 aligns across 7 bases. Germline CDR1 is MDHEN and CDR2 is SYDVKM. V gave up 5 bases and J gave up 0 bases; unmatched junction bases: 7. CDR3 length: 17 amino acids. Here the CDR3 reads CASSPWTGFSYNSPLHF. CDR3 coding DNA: TGTGCCAGCAGTCCTTGGACAGGCTTCTCCTATAATTCACCCCTCCACTTT. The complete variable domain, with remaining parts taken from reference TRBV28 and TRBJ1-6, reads DVKVTQSSRYLVKRTGEKVFLECVQDMDHENMFWYRQDPGLGLRLIYFSYDVKMKEKGDIPEGYSVSREKKERFSLILESASTNQTSMYLCASSPWTGFSYNSPLHFGNGTRLTVT.

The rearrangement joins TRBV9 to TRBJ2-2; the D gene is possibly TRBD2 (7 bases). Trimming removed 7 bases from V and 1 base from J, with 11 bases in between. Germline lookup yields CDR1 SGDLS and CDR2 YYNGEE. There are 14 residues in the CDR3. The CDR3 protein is CASGGGLNTGELFF. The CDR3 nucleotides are TGTGCCAGCGGCGGGGGCTTGAACACCGGGGAGCTGTTTTTT.

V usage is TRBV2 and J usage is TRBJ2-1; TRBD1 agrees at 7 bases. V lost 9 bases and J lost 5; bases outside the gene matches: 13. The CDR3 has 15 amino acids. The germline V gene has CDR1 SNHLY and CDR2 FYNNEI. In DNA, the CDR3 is TGTGCCAGTAGACAGGGAATTGACCCTAACAATGAGCAGTTCTTC. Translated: CASRQGIDPNNEQFF.

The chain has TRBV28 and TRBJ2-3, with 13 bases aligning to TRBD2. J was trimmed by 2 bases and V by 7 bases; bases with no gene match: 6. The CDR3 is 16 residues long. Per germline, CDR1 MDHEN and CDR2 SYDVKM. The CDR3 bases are TGTGCCAGCATTCCGACTAGCGGGGGGTCCACAGATACGCAGTATTTT. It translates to CASIPTSGGSTDTQYF. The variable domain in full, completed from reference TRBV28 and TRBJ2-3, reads DVKVTQSSRYLVKRTGEKVFLECVQDMDHENMFWYRQDPGLGLRLIYFSYDVKMKEKGDIPEGYSVSREKKERFSLILESASTNQTSMYLCASIPTSGGSTDTQYFGPGTRLTVL.

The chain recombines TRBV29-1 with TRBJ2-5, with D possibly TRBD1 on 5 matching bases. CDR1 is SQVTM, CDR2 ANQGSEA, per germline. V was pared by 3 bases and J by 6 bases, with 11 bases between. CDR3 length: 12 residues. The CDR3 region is CSVDRGAKTQYF. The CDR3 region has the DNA TGCAGCGTTGATAGGGGCGCAAAGACCCAGTACTTC.